This T cell receptor beta chain originates from a study of blood T cell repertoires in COVID-19. Study background: Samples came from the United States, Italy and Spain, spanning acute and convalescent COVID-19. The analysed material was cDNA or gDNA that came from T cells, B-cell-depleted T cells, or PBMCs.

V shed 4 bases and J 7 bases; nucleotides not matched to a gene: 7. Germline V gene data show CDR1 as SGDLS and CDR2 as YYNGEE. The CDR3 length is 15 residues. In the source study's methods: The authors estimated nucleated cell counts from reference gene primer amplification. Generated by immunoSEQ multiplex PCR, the TCRdb table keeps only in-frame clones and is missing some. V and J calls and clone size are those listed in that table; D and trimming were worked out from the DNA. The data show hundreds of thousands of clones, 70% to 90% seen once. The J gene is TRBJ1-6, the V gene TRBV9; TRBD1 aligns across 8 bases. This sequence originates from a man in his fifties with COVID-19, enrolled during active disease. The sequenced sample consisted of peripheral blood. The CDR3 spells CASSPQDRANSPLHF. The CDR3 region has the DNA TGTGCCAGCAGCCCTCAGGACAGGGCAAATTCACCCCTCCACTTT.